This T cell receptor (beta chain) came from a study of Ad26.COV2.S vaccination and SARS-CoV-2 variants. CDR3 length equals 12 residues. V was trimmed by 5 bases and J by 8 bases, leaving 10 bases between them. Germline V gives CDR1 SEHNR, CDR2 FQNEAQ (reference sequence). Clones were read by immunoSEQ multiplex PCR, and TCRdb kept only the in-frame ones, dropping some. The sample holds roughly 410,000 clones, about four fifths seen once. Stated treatment: some 20 received Ad26.COV2.S at low or high dose, single or two shots; about 5 received placebo; per-sample allocation not given. After the first vaccine or placebo injection, samples were drawn on day 63. The donor's status was that of an adult aged 18-55 years in Boston.

The chain joins TRBV7-9 to TRBJ1-3; D is unresolved. This specimen consisted of peripheral blood, obtained in a trial of Ad26.COV2.S vaccine versus placebo. The clonotype comes from a person between 18 and 59 years old who received the Ad26.COV2.S COVID-19 vaccine or a placebo. The CDR3 loop is CASSRNRDTIYF. CDR3 sequence (DNA): TGTGCCAGCAGCCGAAACCGGGACACCATATATTTT.